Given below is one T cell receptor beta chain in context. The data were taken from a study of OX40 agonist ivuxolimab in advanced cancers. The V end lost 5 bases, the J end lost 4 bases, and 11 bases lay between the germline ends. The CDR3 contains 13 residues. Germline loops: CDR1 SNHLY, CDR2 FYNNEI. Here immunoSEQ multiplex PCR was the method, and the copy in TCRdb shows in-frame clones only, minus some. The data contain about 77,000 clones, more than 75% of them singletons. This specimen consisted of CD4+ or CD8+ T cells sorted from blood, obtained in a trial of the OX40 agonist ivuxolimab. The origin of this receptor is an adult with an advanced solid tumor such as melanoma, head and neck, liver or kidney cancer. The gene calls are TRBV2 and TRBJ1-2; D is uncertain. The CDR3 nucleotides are TGTGCCAGCAGTACACGGCAGATCTATGGCTACACCTTC. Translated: CASSTRQIYGYTF.